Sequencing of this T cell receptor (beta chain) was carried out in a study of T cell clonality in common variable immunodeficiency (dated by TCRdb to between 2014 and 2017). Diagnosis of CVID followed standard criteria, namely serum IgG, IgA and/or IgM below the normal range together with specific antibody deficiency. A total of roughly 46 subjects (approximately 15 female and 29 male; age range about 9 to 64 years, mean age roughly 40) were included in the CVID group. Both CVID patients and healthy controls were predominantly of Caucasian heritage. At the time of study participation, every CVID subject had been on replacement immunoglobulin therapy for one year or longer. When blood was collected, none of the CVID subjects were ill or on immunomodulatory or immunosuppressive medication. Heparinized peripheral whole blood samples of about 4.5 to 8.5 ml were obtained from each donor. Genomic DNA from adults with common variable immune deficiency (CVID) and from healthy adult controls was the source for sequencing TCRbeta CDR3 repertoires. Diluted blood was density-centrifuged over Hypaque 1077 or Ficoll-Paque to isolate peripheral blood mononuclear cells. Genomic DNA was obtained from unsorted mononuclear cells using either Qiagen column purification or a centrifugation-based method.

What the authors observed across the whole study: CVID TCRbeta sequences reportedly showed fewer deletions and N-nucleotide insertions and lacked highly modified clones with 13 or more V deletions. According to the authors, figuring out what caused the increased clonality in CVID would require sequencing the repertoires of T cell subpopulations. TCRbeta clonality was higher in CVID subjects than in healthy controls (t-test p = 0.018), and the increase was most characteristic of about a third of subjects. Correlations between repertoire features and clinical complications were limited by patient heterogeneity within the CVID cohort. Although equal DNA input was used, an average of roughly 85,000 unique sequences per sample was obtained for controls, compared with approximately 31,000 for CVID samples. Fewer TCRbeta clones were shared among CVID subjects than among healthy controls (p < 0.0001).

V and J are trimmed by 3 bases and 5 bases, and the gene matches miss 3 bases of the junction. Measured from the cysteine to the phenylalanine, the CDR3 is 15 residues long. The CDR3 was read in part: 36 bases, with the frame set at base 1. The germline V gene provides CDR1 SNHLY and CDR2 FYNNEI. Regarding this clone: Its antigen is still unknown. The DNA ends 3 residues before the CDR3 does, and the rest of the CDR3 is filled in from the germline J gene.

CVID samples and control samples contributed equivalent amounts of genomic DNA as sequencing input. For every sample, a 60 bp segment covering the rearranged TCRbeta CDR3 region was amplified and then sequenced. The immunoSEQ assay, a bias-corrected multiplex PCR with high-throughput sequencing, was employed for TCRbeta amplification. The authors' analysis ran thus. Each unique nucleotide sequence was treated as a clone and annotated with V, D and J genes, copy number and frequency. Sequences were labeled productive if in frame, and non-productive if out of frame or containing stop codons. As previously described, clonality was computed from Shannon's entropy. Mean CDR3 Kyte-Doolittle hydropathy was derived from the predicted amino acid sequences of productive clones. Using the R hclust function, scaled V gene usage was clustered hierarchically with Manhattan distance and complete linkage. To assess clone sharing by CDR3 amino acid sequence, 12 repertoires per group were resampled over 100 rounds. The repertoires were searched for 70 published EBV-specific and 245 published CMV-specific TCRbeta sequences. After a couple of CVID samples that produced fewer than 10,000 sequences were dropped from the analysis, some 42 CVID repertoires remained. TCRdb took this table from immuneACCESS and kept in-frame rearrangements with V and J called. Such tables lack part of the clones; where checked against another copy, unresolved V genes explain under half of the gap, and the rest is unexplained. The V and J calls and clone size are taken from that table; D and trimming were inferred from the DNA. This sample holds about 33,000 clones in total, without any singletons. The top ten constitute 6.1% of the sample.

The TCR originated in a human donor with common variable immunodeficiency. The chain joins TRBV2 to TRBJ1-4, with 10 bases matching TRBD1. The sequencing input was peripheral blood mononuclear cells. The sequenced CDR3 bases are TGTGCCAGCAGTGATGACAGGGGGCGCAATGAAAAA. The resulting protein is CASSDDRGRNEK. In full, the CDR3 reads CASSDDRGRNEKLFF.